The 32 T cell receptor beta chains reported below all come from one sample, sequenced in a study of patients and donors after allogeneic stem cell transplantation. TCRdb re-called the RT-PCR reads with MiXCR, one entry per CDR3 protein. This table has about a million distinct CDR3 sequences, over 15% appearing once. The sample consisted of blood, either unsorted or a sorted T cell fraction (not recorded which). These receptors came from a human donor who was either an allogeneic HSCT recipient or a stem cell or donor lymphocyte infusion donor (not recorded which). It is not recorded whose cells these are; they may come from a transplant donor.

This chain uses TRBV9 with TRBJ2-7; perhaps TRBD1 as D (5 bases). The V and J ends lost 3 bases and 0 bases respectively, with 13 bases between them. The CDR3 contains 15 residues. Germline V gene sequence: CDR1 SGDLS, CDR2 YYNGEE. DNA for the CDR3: TGTGCCAGCAGCGACCATGCGGACACCTCCTACGAGCAGTACTTC. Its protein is CASSDHADTSYEQYF.

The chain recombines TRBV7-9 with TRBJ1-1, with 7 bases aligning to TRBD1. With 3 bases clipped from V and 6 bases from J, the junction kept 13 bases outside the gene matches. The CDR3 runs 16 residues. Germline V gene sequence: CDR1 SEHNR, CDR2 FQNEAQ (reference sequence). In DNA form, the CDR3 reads TGTGCCAGCAGCTTCCAGGGGGGAAGAATTTCTGCTGAAGCTTTCTTT. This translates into CASSFQGGRISAEAFF.

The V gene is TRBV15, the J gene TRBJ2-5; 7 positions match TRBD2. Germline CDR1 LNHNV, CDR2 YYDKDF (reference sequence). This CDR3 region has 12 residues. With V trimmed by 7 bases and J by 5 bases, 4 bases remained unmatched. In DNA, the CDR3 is TGTGCCACCACCCAGGGAGGGGAGACCCAGTACTTC. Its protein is CATTQGGETQYF.

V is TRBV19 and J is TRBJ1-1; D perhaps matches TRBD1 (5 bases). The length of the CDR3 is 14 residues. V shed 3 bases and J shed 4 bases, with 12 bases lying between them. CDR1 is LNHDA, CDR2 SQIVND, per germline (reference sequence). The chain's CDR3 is CASSIRLQGTEAFF. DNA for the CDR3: TGTGCCAGTAGTATTCGTCTTCAGGGCACTGAAGCTTTCTTT.

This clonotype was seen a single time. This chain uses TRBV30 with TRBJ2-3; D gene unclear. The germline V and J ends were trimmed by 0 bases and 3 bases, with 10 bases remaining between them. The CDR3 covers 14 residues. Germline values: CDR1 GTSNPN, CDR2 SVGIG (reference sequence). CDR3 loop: CAWSVRLETDTQYF. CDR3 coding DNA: TGTGCCTGGAGTGTTAGATTAGAAACAGATACGCAGTATTTT.

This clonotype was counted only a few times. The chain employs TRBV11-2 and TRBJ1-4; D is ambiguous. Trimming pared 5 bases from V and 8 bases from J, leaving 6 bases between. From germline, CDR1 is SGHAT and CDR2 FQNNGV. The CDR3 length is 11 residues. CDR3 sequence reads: CASSQREKLFF. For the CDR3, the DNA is TGTGCCAGCAGCCAAAGAGAAAAACTGTTTTTT.

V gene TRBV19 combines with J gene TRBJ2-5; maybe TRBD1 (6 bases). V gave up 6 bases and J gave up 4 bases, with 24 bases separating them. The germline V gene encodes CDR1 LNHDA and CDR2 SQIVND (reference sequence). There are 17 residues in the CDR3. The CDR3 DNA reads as TGTGCCAGTAGCCTCACCCAGGGGCTTCCTCTGGGAGAGACCCAGTACTTC. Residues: CASSLTQGLPLGETQYF.

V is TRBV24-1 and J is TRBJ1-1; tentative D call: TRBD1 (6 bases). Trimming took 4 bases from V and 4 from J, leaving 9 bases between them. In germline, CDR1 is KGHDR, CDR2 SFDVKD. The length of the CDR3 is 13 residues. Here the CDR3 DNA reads TGTGCCACCAGTGACACAGGGTCCACTGAAGCTTTCTTT. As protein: CATSDTGSTEAFF.

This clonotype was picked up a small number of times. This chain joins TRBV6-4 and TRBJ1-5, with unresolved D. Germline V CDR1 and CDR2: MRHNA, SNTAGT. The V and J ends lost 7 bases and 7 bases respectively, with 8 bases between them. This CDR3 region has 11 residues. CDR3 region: CASNEWQPQHF. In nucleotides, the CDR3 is TGTGCCAGCAATGAATGGCAGCCCCAGCATTTT.

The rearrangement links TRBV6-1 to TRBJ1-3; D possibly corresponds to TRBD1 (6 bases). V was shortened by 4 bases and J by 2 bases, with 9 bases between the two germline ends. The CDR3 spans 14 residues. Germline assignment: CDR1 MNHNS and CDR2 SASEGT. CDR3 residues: CASSVTGPGNTIYF. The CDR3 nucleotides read TGTGCCAGCAGTGTCACAGGGCCTGGAAACACCATATATTTT.

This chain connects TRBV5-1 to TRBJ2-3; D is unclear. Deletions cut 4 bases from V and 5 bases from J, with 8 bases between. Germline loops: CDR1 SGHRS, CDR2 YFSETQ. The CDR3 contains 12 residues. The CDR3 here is CASSNKGDTQYF. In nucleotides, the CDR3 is TGCGCCAGCAGCAACAAGGGAGATACGCAGTATTTT. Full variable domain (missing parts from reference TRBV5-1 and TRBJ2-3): KAGVTQTPRYLIKTRGQQVTLSCSPISGHRSVSWYQQTPGQGLQFLFEYFSETQRNKGNFPGRFSGRQFSNSRSEMNVSTLELGDSALYLCASSNKGDTQYFGPGTRLTVL.

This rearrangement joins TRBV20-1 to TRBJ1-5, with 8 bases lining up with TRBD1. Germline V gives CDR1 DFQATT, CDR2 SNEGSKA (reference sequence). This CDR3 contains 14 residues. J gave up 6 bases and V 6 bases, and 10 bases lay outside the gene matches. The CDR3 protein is CSATGQGKSQPQHF. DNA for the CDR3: TGCAGTGCGACTGGACAGGGAAAAAGTCAGCCCCAGCATTTT.

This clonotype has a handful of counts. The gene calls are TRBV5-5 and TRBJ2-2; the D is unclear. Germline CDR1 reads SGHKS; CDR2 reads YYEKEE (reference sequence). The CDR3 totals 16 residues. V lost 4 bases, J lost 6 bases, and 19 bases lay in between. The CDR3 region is CASSPTQRIDSGELFF. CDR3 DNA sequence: TGTGCCAGCAGCCCGACACAGAGAATCGATTCCGGGGAGCTGTTTTTT.

CDR3 region: CASSPGLARTDTQYF. The CDR3 DNA reads TGCGCCAGCAGTCCGGGACTAGCGCGCACAGATACGCAGTATTTT. V gene TRBV5-1 combines with J gene TRBJ2-3, with 10 bases aligning to TRBD2. Germline V gene data show CDR1 as SGHRS and CDR2 as YFSETQ. The ends lost 5 bases at V and 1 base at J; junction bases unmatched: 4. The CDR3 contains 15 residues.

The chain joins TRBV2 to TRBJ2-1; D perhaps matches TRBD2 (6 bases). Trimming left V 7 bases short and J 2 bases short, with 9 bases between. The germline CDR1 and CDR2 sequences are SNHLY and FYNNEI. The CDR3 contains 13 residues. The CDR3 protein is CASNRLAYNEQFF. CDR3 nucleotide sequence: TGTGCCAGCAACCGACTAGCCTACAATGAGCAGTTCTTC.

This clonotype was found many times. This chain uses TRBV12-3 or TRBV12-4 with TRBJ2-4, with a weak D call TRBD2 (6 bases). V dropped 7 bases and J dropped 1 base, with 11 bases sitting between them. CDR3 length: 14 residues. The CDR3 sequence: CASTWGVAKNIQYF. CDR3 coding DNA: TGTGCCAGCACCTGGGGGGTTGCCAAAAACATTCAGTACTTC.

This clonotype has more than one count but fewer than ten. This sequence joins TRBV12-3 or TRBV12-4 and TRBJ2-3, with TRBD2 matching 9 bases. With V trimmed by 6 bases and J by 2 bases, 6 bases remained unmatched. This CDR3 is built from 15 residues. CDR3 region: CASSHQREDTDTQYF. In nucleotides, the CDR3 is TGTGCCAGCAGCCATCAGCGGGAGGACACAGATACGCAGTATTTT.

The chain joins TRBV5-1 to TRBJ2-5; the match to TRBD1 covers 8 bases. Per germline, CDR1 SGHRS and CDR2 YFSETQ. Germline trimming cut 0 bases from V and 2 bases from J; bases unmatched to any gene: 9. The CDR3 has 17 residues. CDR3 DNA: TGCGCCAGCAGCTTGGGAGTCTTGGACAGGGTACAAGAGACCCAGTACTTC. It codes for CASSLGVLDRVQETQYF.

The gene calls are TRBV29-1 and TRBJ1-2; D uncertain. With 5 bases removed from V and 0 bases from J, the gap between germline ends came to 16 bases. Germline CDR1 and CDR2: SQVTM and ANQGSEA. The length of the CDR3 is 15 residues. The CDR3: CSVRPTLAANYGYTF. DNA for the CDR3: TGCAGCGTTCGGCCGACATTAGCAGCTAACTATGGCTACACCTTC.

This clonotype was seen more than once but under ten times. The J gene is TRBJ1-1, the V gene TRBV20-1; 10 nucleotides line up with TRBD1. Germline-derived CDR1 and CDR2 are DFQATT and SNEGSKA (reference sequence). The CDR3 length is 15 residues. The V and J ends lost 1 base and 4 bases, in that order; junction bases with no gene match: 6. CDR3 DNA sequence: TGCAGTGCTAGAGCCCGACAGGGGGCTTTCACTGAAGCTTTCTTT. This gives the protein CSARARQGAFTEAFF.

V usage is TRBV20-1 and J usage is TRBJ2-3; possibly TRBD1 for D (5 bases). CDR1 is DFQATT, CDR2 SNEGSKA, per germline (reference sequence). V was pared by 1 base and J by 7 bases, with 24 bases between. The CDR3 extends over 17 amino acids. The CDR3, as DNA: TGCAGTGCTAGAGGGGATGACAGAGCCCGTAAGAGGAATACGCAGTATTTT. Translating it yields CSARGDDRARKRNTQYF.

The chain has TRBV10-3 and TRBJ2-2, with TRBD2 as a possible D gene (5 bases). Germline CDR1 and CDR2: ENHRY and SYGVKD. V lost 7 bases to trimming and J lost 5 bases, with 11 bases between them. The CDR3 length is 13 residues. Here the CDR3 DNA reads TGTGCCATCATGCCCACGGGAACCGGGGAGCTGTTTTTT. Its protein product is CAIMPTGTGELFF.

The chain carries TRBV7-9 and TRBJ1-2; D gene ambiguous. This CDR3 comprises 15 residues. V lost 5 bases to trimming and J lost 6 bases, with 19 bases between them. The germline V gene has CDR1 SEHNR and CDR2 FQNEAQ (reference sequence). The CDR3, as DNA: TGTGCCAGCAGCCCGTTGATGGTCCAGTACGATGGCTACACCTTC. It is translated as CASSPLMVQYDGYTF.

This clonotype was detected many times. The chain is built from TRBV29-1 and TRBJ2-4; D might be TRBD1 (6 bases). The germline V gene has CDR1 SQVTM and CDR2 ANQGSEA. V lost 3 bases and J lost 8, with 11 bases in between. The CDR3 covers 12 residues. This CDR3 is CSVDQGGDIQYF. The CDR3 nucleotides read TGCAGCGTTGACCAAGGGGGAGACATTCAGTACTTC.

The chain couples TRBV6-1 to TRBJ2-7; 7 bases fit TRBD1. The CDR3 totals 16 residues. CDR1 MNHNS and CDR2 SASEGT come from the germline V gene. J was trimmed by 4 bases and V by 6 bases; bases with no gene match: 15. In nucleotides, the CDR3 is TGTGCCAGCAGCCTCTCACCTGGATGGGACAGATACGAGCAGTACTTC. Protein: CASSLSPGWDRYEQYF.

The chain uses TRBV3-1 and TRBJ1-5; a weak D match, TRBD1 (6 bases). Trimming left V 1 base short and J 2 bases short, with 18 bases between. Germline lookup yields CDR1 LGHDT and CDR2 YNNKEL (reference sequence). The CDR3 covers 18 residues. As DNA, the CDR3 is TGTGCCAGCAGCCAAGTGGTCTTGGCAGGGGTGGGCAATCAGCCCCAGCATTTT. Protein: CASSQVVLAGVGNQPQHF.

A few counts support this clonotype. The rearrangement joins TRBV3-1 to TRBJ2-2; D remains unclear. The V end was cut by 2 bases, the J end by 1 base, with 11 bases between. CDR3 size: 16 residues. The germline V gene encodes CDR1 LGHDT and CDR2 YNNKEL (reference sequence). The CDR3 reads CASSQITQMNTGELFF. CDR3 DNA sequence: TGTGCCAGCAGCCAAATTACGCAGATGAACACCGGGGAGCTGTTTTTT.

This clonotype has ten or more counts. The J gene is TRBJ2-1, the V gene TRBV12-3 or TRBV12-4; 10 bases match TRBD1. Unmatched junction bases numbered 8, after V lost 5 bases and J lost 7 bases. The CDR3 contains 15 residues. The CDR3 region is CASSNPGQGRNEQFF. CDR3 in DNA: TGTGCCAGCAGTAATCCGGGACAGGGGCGGAATGAGCAGTTCTTC.

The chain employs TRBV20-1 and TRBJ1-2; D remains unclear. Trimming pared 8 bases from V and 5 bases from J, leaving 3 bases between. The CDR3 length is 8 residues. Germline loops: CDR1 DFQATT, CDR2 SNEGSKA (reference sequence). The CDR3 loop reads CSIYGYTF. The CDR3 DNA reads TGCAGTATATATGGCTACACCTTC.

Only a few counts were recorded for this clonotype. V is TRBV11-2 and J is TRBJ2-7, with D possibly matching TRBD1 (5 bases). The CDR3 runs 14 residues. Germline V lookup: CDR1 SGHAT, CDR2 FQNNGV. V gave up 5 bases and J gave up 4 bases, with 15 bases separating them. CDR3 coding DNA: TGTGCCAGCAGCAGGGGATCCAACAAATACGAGCAGTACTTC. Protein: CASSRGSNKYEQYF. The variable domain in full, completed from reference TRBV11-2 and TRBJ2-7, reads EAGVAQSPRYKIIEKRQSVAFWCNPISGHATLYWYQQILGQGPKLLIQFQNNGVVDDSQLPKDRFSAERLKGVDSTLKIQPAKLEDSAVYLCASSRGSNKYEQYFGPGTRLTVT.

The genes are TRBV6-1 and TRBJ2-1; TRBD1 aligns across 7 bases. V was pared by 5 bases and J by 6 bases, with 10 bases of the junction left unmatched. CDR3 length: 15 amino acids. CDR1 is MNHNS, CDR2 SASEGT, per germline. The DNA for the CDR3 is TGTGCCAGCAGTACTTCCGGGACAGTTTTCAATGAGCAGTTCTTC. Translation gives CASSTSGTVFNEQFF.

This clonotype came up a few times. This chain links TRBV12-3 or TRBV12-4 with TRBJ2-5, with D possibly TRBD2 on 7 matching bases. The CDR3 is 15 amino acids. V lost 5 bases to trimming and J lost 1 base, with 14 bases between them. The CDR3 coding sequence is TGTGCCAGCAGTCGGGATGGGGGGGCCCAAGAGACCCAGTACTTC. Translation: CASSRDGGAQETQYF.